This TCR beta chain was recovered during a study of identical twins. Carrying unique molecular identifiers, the cDNA also gained a universal primer site through template switching. TCRdb passed the 5' RACE reads through MiXCR, listing each CDR3 protein once. Of 1.5 million to 2 million distinct CDR3 sequences detected, about 32% appear once; the ten largest clones hold about 0.27%. Turning to this clonotype: The antigen is not known. One end of the junction is discordant with germline, which a read error may explain.

Study-wide points: Because invariant MAIT and iNKT cells could be present, zero-insertion analyses could be partly confounded. Alpha sequences out of frame and shared by twins had excess low generation probability.

Specimen: cord blood. The origin of this receptor is a newborn girl in good health.

This chain's CDR3 is CSATGSDNSPLHF. The CDR3 bases are TGCAGTGCTACAGGCTCCGATAATTCACCCCTCCACTTT. The rearrangement uses TRBV20-1 and TRBJ1-6; D unresolved. This CDR3 is 13 amino acids long. Germline V CDR1 and CDR2: DFQATT, SNEGSKA (reference sequence).